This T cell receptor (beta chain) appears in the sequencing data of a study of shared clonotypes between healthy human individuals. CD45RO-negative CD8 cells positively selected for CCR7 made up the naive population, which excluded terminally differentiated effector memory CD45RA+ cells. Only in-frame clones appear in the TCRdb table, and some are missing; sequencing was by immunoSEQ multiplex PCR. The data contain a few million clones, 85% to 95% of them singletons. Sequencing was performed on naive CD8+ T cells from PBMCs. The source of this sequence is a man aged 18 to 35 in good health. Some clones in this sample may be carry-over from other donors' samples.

The CDR3 here is CASSPETAGGDTQYF. The CDR3 coding sequence is TGTGCCAGCAGCCCTGAGACGGCCGGGGGAGATACGCAGTATTTT. The chain combines TRBV9 with TRBJ2-3, with D perhaps TRBD2 (6 bases). Germline V gene lookup returns CDR1 SGDLS and CDR2 YYNGEE. The CDR3 has 15 residues. Trimming cost V 4 bases and J 5 bases, with 17 bases left between them. The full variable domain, rest sourced from reference TRBV9 and TRBJ2-3, is DSGVTQTPKHLITATGQRVTLRCSPRSGDLSVYWYQQSLDQGLQFLIQYYNGEERAKGNILERFSAQQFPDLHSELNLSSLELGDSALYFCASSPETAGGDTQYFGPGTRLTVL.